These 20 T cell receptor beta chains originate from one sample sequenced in a study of blood T cells in healthy people across ages. The use of a sample-barcoded 5' primer and a J-beta primer mix characterized a second PCR of roughly 6 to 12 cycles. TCRdb re-analysed the 5' RACE reads in MiXCR, keeping a single row per CDR3 protein. The top ten clones hold around 11% of a sample with roughly 1,500,000 distinct CDR3 sequences, roughly 30% of them seen once. The sample taken for sequencing was blood. The origin of the receptors is a woman aged 25-40 years in good health.

Only a few counts were recorded for this clonotype. This chain links TRBV7-2 with TRBJ2-7, with D uncertain. This CDR3 spans 15 amino acids. V dropped 1 base and J dropped 5 bases, with 15 bases sitting between them. Germline CDR1 is SGHTA and CDR2 is FQGNSA. The CDR3 DNA is TGTGCCAGCAGCTTAGACTACACCACCCGCGACGAGCAGTACTTC. This translates into CASSLDYTTRDEQYF.

To note about this clonotype: Just one base apart from a much larger clone, this may be a read error. The V gene is TRBV29-1, the J gene TRBJ2-5; TRBD2 is a possible D gene (6 bases). This CDR3 has 12 residues. Germline CDR1 reads SQVTM; CDR2 reads ANQGSEA. The CDR3 loop is CGVFGGGETQYF. DNA of the CDR3: TGCGGCGTTTTTGGGGGAGGAGAGACCCAGTACTTC.

The rearrangement links TRBV2 to TRBJ2-5; D remains ambiguous. V lost 3 bases and J 6 bases, leaving 14 bases between the germline ends. Germline CDR1 reads SNHLY; CDR2 reads FYNNEI. The CDR3 spans 14 residues. This chain's CDR3 is CASSEGPLWQTQYF. The CDR3 DNA reads TGTGCCAGCAGTGAGGGCCCCCTCTGGCAGACCCAGTACTTC. The full variable domain, in which reference TRBV2 and TRBJ2-5 provide the parts outside the CDR3, is EPEVTQTPSHQVTQMGQEVILRCVPISNHLYFYWYRQILGQKVEFLVSFYNNEISEKSEIFDDQFSVERPDGSNFTLKIRSTKLEDSAMYFCASSEGPLWQTQYFGPGTRLLVL.

The V call is TRBV2, the J call TRBJ2-5, with a possible D match to TRBD1 (5 bases). Between the trimmed V and J ends, which lost 8 bases and 0 bases, there was a span of 13 bases. The CDR3 loop spans 14 amino acids. Germline CDR1 is SNHLY and CDR2 is FYNNEI. This CDR3 is CASAGHRYQETQYF. Here the CDR3 DNA reads TGTGCCAGCGCCGGACACCGGTACCAAGAGACCCAGTACTTC.

The gene calls are TRBV6-6 and TRBJ2-7; D is unclear. The DNA end is more similar to TRBJ2-5, so the J call may be wrong. This CDR3 is built from 13 residues. Germline assignment: CDR1 MNHNY and CDR2 SVGAGI (reference sequence). Written as DNA, the CDR3 is TGTGCCAGCAGTTACGGACCCCCGGAGACCCAGTACTTC. Protein product: CASSYGPPETQYF.

This clonotype was found a few times. The chain carries TRBV7-8 and TRBJ2-1, with 7 bases matching TRBD1. CDR3 length: 13 residues. CDR1 and CDR2 from the germline V gene are SGHVS and FQNEAQ. The ends lost 4 bases at V and 10 bases at J; junction bases unmatched: 7. The CDR3 spells CASSSDRDREQFF. Written as DNA, the CDR3 is TGTGCCAGCAGCTCGGACCGGGACAGAGAGCAGTTCTTC.

V usage is TRBV12-3 or TRBV12-4 and J usage is TRBJ2-2; 8 bases agree with TRBD2. The V gene end was trimmed by 4 bases and the J gene end by 5 bases; junction bases not matched to a gene: 9. CDR3 length: 16 amino acids. CDR3 residues: CASSSLGGGRTGELFF. CDR3 nucleotides: TGTGCCAGCAGTTCCCTGGGCGGGGGGCGAACCGGGGAGCTGTTTTTT.

The CDR3 sequence: CASSQQRGGGIQYF. DNA for the CDR3: TGTGCCAGCAGCCAGCAGCGTGGGGGGGGCATTCAGTACTTC. The chain recombines TRBV7-2 with TRBJ2-4; TRBD2 agrees at 7 bases. This CDR3 comprises 14 residues. With 5 bases clipped from V and 9 bases from J, the junction kept 10 bases outside the gene matches. Germline V gene data show CDR1 as SGHTA and CDR2 as FQGNSA.

This clonotype was recorded a few times. The rearrangement links TRBV11-2 to TRBJ2-4, with 7 bases matching TRBD1. The CDR3 spans 14 residues. CDR1 and CDR2 from the germline V gene are SGHAT and FQNNGV. With V trimmed by 4 bases and J by 8 bases, 8 bases remained unmatched. The CDR3 protein is CASSSIHRGDIQYF. The DNA for the CDR3 is TGTGCCAGCAGCTCCATCCACAGGGGAGACATTCAGTACTTC.

The V call is TRBV20-1, the J call TRBJ2-1; a weak D match, TRBD2 (5 bases). Germline CDR1 is DFQATT and CDR2 is SNEGSKA (reference sequence). This CDR3 spans 16 amino acids. V dropped 1 base and J dropped 0 bases, with 13 bases sitting between them. The CDR3 reads CSARAVSASSYNEQFF. The CDR3 DNA reads TGCAGTGCTAGAGCGGTTAGCGCAAGCTCCTACAATGAGCAGTTCTTC.

This clonotype was seen a few times. The rearrangement links TRBV2 to TRBJ2-2; 14 bases align to TRBD2. The CDR3 is 18 amino acids. The V gene's germline CDR1 is SNHLY and CDR2 FYNNEI. V dropped 4 bases and J dropped 5; count of bases not matched to a gene: 9. The CDR3 loop is CASSVAGLAGVETGELFF. CDR3 nucleotides: TGTGCCAGCAGTGTGGCGGGACTAGCGGGAGTTGAAACCGGGGAGCTGTTTTTT.

This clonotype was recorded a few times. The chain recombines TRBV12-3 or TRBV12-4 with TRBJ2-5, with 7 bases aligning to TRBD2. This CDR3 is built from 14 residues. V shed 7 bases and J 5 bases; nucleotides not matched to a gene: 10. The CDR3 DNA reads as TGTGCCAGCACCGCAGCGGGGCCGGGGGAGACCCAGTACTTC. Translating gives CASTAAGPGETQYF.

This chain links TRBV20-1 with TRBJ2-5; D gene uncertain. The V end was cut by 0 bases, the J end by 4 bases, with 12 bases between. The CDR3 is made up of 14 amino acids. Germline V lookup: CDR1 DFQATT, CDR2 SNEGSKA (reference sequence). The CDR3 sequence is CSARDQTSSETQYF. The CDR3 DNA reads as TGCAGTGCTAGAGATCAAACTTCGTCAGAGACCCAGTACTTC.

A word on this clonotype: A much larger clone is a single base away; this may be a read error. The rearrangement uses TRBV6-6 and TRBJ2-3; TRBD1 or TRBD2 may be the D gene (5 bases each). Germline loops: CDR1 MNHNY, CDR2 SVGAGI (reference sequence). CDR3 size: 14 residues. Trimming took 2 bases from V and 6 from J, leaving 12 bases between them. CDR3 residues: CASSYGTPIDTQYF. In nucleotides, the CDR3 is TGTGCCAGCAGTTACGGGACGCCGATCGATACGCAGTATTTT.

The chain is built from TRBV4-1 and TRBJ2-7, with 9 bases fitting TRBD1. The CDR3 runs 15 residues. CDR1 and CDR2 from the germline V gene are MGHRA and YSYEKL. J gave up 3 bases and V 1 base, and 4 bases lay outside the gene matches. CDR3 DNA sequence: TGCGCCAGCAGCCAAGTCGGGACAGGGCACTACGAGCAGTACTTC. This encodes CASSQVGTGHYEQYF.

The CDR3 protein is CASSYTRDRAVEQYF. The CDR3 nucleotides read TGTGCCAGCAGTTACACCCGGGACAGGGCCGTCGAGCAGTACTTC. This sequence joins TRBV6-6 and TRBJ2-7; 9 bases are a match to TRBD1. Germline CDR1 MNHNY, CDR2 SVGAGI (reference sequence). The V and J ends lost 2 bases and 6 bases, in that order; junction bases with no gene match: 8. This CDR3 is 15 amino acids long.

V usage is TRBV27 and J usage is TRBJ2-2; 8 bases are shared with TRBD2. With 3 bases clipped from V and 5 bases from J, the junction kept 8 bases outside the gene matches. Germline CDR1 and CDR2: MNHEY and SMNVEV (reference sequence). This CDR3 is built from 16 residues. DNA for the CDR3: TGTGCCAGCAGTTTGTTTCCGGGAGGGCATACCGGGGAGCTGTTTTTT. The encoded protein is CASSLFPGGHTGELFF.

The chain carries TRBV2 and TRBJ2-1, with 12 bases fitting TRBD2. The CDR3 length is 16 residues. J lost 7 bases, V lost 4 bases, and 8 bases had no gene match. The germline CDR1 and CDR2 sequences are SNHLY and FYNNEI. In DNA, the CDR3 is TGTGCCAGCAGTGCTACCCATCTAGCGGGGGGGAATGAGCAGTTCTTC. It yields the protein CASSATHLAGGNEQFF.

This clonotype came up many times. The chain couples TRBV20-1 to TRBJ2-1; a possible D gene is TRBD2 (5 bases). There are 11 residues in the CDR3. Trimming left V 3 bases short and J 7 bases short, with 7 bases between. CDR1 and CDR2 (germline): DFQATT, SNEGSKA (reference sequence). CDR3 DNA: TGCAGTGCTAGGGGCGGGAATGAGCAGTTCTTC. It codes for CSARGGNEQFF.

This clonotype was recorded a few times. The chain couples TRBV9 to TRBJ2-3, with D perhaps matching TRBD1 or TRBD2 (6 bases each). CDR1 is SGDLS and CDR2 is YYNGEE in the germline V gene. The CDR3 loop spans 15 amino acids. Trimming left V 0 bases short and J 3 bases short, with 11 bases between. In DNA, the CDR3 is TGTGCCAGCAGCGTAGGAGGGGGGTTAACAGATACGCAGTATTTT. Its translation is CASSVGGGLTDTQYF.